This section outlines one T cell receptor beta chain sequence together with its context. Its target is not known. The data belong to a study of T cell responses to AZD1222 COVID-19 vaccine. Across the whole study: Pooled together were second doses at about 4 or about 12 weeks.

Notes on the study in general: Repertoire sampling happened only post peak T cell response. Spike-specific TCR depth and breadth grew after two AZD1222 doses. There were mostly white British donors and more females than males, and clonal diversity was possibly underestimated.

Data came from immunoSEQ multiplex PCR; TCRdb stores just in-frame clones and leaves some out. The sample has approximately 99,000 clones; about 90% are singletons. The J segment lost 6 bases and the V segment lost 4 bases, leaving 11 bases of the junction unmatched. The CDR3 sequence is 14 residues long. Looked up from germline, CDR1 is GTSNPN and CDR2 is SVGIG (reference sequence). The sequencing used peripheral blood, collected on day 0 of AZD1222 vaccination. The source is an adult in good health. The chain links TRBV30 to TRBJ1-1, with 7 bases that match TRBD1. The CDR3 protein is CAWTQGHRGAEAFF. CDR3 in DNA: TGTGCCTGGACCCAGGGGCACAGGGGCGCTGAAGCTTTCTTT.